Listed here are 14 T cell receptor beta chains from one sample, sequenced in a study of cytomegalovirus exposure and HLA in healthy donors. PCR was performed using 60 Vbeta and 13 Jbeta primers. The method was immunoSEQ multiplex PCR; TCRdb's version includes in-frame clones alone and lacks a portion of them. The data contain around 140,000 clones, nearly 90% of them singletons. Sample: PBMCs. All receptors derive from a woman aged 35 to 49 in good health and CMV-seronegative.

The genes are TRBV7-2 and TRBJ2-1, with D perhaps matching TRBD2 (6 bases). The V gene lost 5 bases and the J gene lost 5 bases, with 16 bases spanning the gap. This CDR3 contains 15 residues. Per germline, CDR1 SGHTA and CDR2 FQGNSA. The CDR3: CASSQRLGVNNEQFF. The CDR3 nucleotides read TGTGCCAGCAGCCAACGACTAGGGGTTAACAATGAGCAGTTCTTC.

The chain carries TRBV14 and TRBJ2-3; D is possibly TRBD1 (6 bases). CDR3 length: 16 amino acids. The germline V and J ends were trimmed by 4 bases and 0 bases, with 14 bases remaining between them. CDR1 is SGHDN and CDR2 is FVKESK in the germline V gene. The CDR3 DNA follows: TGTGCCAGCAGCCTAAGGACAGACCCTAGCACAGATACGCAGTATTTT. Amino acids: CASSLRTDPSTDTQYF.

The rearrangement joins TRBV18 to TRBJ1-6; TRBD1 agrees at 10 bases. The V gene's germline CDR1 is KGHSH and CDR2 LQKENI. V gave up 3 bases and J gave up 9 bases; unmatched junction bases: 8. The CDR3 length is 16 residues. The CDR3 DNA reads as TGTGCCAGCTCACCCCTGGGACAGGGGAGCGGTTCACCCCTCCACTTT. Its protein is CASSPLGQGSGSPLHF. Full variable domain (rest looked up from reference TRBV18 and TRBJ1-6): NAGVMQNPRHLVRRRGQEARLRCSPMKGHSHVYWYRQLPEEGLKFMVYLQKENIIDESGMPKERFSAEFPKEGPSILRIQQVVRGDSAAYFCASSPLGQGSGSPLHFGNGTRLTVT.

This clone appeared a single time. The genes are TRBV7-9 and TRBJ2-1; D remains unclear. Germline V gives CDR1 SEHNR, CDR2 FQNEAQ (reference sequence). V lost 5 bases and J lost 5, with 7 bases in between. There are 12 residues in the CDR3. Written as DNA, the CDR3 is TGTGCCAGCAGCCCAGACAACAATGAGCAGTTCTTC. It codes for CASSPDNNEQFF.

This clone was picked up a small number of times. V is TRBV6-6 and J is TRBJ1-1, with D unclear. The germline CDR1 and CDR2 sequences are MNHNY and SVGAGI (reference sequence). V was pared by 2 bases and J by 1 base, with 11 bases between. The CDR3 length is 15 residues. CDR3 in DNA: TGTGCCAGCAGTTACAGCCGCCAGGCGAACACTGAAGCTTTCTTT. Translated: CASSYSRQANTEAFF.

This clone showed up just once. The CDR3, as DNA: TGTGCCAGCAGTGGGACAGGTATGGAGACCCAGTACTTC. This encodes CASSGTGMETQYF. The gene calls are TRBV2 and TRBJ2-5; 7 nucleotides match TRBD1. Germline loops: CDR1 SNHLY, CDR2 FYNNEI. With V trimmed by 4 bases and J by 5 bases, 4 bases remained unmatched. The CDR3 sequence is 13 residues long.

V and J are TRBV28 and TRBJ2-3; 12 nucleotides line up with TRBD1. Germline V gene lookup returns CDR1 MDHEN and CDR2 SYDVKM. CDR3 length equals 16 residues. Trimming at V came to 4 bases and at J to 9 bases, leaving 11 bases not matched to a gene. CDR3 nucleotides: TGTGCCAGCAGTTCCCCGGGGGGACAGGGGGCGGGGACGCAGTATTTT. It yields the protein CASSSPGGQGAGTQYF.

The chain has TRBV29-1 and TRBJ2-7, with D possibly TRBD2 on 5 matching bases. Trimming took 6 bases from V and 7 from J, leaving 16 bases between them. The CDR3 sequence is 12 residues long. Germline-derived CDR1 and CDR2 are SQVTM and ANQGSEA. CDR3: CSVGRGTGEQYF. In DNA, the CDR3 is TGCAGCGTCGGAAGAGGTACGGGGGAGCAGTACTTC.

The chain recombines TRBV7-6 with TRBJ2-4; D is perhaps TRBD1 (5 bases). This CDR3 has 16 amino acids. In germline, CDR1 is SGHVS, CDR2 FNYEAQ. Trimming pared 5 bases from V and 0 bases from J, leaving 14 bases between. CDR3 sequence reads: CASSPRQGIAKNIQYF. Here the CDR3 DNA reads TGTGCCAGCAGCCCACGCCAGGGAATAGCCAAAAACATTCAGTACTTC. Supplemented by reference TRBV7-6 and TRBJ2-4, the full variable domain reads GAGVSQSPRYKVTKRGQDVALRCDPISGHVSLYWYRQALGQGPEFLTYFNYEAQQDKSGLPNDRFSAERPEGSISTLTIQRTEQRDSAMYRCASSPRQGIAKNIQYFGAGTRLSVL.

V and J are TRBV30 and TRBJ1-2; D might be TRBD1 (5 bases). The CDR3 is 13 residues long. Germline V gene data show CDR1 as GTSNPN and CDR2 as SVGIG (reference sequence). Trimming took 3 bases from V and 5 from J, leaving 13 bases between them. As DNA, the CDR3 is TGTGCCTGGAGAGTGGCGGGGGGGTATGGCTACACCTTC. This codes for CAWRVAGGYGYTF.

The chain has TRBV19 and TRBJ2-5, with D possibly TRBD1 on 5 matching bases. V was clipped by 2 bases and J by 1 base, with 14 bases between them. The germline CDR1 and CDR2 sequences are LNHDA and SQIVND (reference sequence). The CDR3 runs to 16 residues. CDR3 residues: CASSIRGGLGQETQYF. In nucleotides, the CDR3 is TGTGCCAGTAGTATAAGGGGTGGTCTAGGCCAAGAGACCCAGTACTTC.

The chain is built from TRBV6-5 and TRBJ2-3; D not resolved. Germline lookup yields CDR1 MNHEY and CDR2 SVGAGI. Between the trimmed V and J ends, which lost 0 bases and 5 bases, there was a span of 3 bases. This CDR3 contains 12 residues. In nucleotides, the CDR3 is TGTGCCAGCAGTTACTCCGGAGATACGCAGTATTTT. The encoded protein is CASSYSGDTQYF.

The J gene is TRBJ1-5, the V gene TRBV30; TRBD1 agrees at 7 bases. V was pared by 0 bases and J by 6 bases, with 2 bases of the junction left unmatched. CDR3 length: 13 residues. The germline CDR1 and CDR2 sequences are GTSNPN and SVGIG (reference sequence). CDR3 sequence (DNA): TGTGCCTGGAGTGTGCAGGGGGGTCAGCCCCAGCATTTT. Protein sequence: CAWSVQGGQPQHF.

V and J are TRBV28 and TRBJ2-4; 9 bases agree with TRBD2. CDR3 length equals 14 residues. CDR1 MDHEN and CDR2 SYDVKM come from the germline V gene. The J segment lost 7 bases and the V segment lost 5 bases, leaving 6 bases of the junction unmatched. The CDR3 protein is CASSGAGGLNIQYF. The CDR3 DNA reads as TGTGCCAGCAGTGGGGCGGGAGGGCTGAACATTCAGTACTTC.